One and the same sample provided the 28 T cell receptor beta chains below, sequenced in a study of CD8 T cells in ankylosing spondylitis. TCRdb passed the 5' RACE reads through MiXCR, listing each CDR3 protein once. The table shows roughly 180,000 distinct CDR3 sequences, with approximately 9% occurring only once. Sequenced input: blood, either unsorted or a sorted T cell fraction (not recorded which). The receptors here all came from a female donor with ankylosing spondylitis or in good health (not recorded which).

This clonotype was seen more than once but under ten times. V gene TRBV2 combines with J gene TRBJ2-1, with D unresolved. The germline V gene encodes CDR1 SNHLY and CDR2 FYNNEI. The CDR3 runs 15 residues. Between the trimmed V and J ends, which lost 8 bases and 5 bases, there was a span of 19 bases. This chain's CDR3 is CASLDPDRFNNEQFF. CDR3 DNA: TGTGCCAGCTTAGACCCGGACCGTTTTAACAATGAGCAGTTCTTC.

The table lists this clonotype with many counts. This chain uses TRBV6-2 or TRBV6-3 with TRBJ2-1; the D is unclear. Per germline, CDR1 MNHEY and CDR2 SVGEGT. The CDR3 has 13 amino acids. Trimming removed 2 bases at V and 1 base at J, with 3 bases between. DNA for the CDR3: TGTGCCAGCAGTTACGAATCCTACAATGAGCAGTTCTTC. Translation gives CASSYESYNEQFF.

Ten or more counts support this clonotype. This chain joins TRBV7-2 and TRBJ1-4; 7 nucleotides match TRBD1. CDR3 length: 14 amino acids. Germline-derived CDR1 and CDR2 are SGHTA and FQGNSA. J lost 8 bases, V lost 3 bases, and 6 bases had no gene match. The CDR3: CASSLAGTAEKLFF. The CDR3, as DNA: TGTGCCAGCAGCTTGGCGGGGACAGCCGAAAAACTGTTTTTT.

The chain joins TRBV3-1 to TRBJ2-5, with D possibly matching TRBD1 (8 bases). The V end lost 1 base, the J end lost 4 bases, and 28 bases lay between the germline ends. Germline-derived CDR1 and CDR2 are LGHDT and YNNKEL (reference sequence). There are 20 residues in the CDR3. CDR3 sequence (DNA): TGTGCCAGCAGCCAAGTTCCGACGATACGTACAGGGGGGGCTGGAGAGACCCAGTACTTC. Translation: CASSQVPTIRTGGAGETQYF.

This clonotype was counted between two and nine times. This chain joins TRBV20-1 and TRBJ2-5; no clear D gene. This CDR3 has 14 amino acids. Germline assignment: CDR1 DFQATT and CDR2 SNEGSKA (reference sequence). Trimming took off 5 bases at V and 0 bases at J, with 13 bases between the two ends. CDR3 region: CSAPSASNQETQYF. DNA for the CDR3: TGCAGTGCTCCCTCGGCCTCCAACCAAGAGACCCAGTACTTC.

This clonotype was seen only a few times. The chain links TRBV12-3 or TRBV12-4 to TRBJ2-7; D possibly corresponds to TRBD2 (5 bases). The length of the CDR3 is 14 residues. V lost 5 bases, J lost 0 bases, and 11 bases lay in between. The CDR3 sequence is CASSGLRSSYEQYF. The CDR3 DNA sequence: TGTGCCAGCAGTGGACTGAGGAGCTCCTACGAGCAGTACTTC.

The table lists this clonotype with a few counts. The gene calls are TRBV7-9 and TRBJ2-3; D tentatively reads TRBD1 or TRBD2 (6 bases each). This CDR3 is 13 amino acids long. Germline CDR1 is SEHNR and CDR2 is FQNEAQ (reference sequence). Deletions cut 11 bases from V and 4 bases from J, with 16 bases between. The CDR3 reads CAGLQGVADTQYF. The CDR3 DNA reads TGTGCCGGACTACAGGGTGTGGCAGATACGCAGTATTTT.

As to this clonotype: The junction departs from the called germline gene at one end, perhaps through a read error. This chain connects TRBV20-1 to TRBJ2-2, with D perhaps given as TRBD1 or TRBD2 (5 bases each). The CDR3 is 13 residues long. Per the germline V gene, CDR1 is DFQATT and CDR2 is SNEGSKA (reference sequence). The CDR3 DNA is TGCAGTGCTAGACAGGGAGAAACCGGGGAGCTGATTTTT. Amino acid sequence: CSARQGETGELIF.

The rearrangement links TRBV24-1 to TRBJ1-1; no clear D. The CDR3 covers 14 residues. Deletions cut 4 bases from V and 5 bases from J, with 13 bases between. Per germline, CDR1 KGHDR and CDR2 SFDVKD. The DNA of the CDR3 is TGTGCCACCAGTGAATCCGGAGAACGGACTGAAGCTTTCTTT. Translating it yields CATSESGERTEAFF.

Only a few counts were recorded for this clonotype. This chain links TRBV25-1 with TRBJ1-1, with D hard to call. Germline V gene sequence: CDR1 MGHDK, CDR2 SYGVNS. This CDR3 has 13 amino acids. Trimming took off 1 base at V and 3 bases at J, with 6 bases between the two ends. CDR3 protein: CASSESADTEAFF. CDR3 in DNA: TGTGCCAGCAGTGAATCCGCCGACACTGAAGCTTTCTTT.

The rearrangement joins TRBV20-1 to TRBJ2-4; D is perhaps TRBD2 (6 bases). This CDR3 region has 13 residues. Germline V CDR1 and CDR2: DFQATT, SNEGSKA (reference sequence). The V end was cut by 0 bases, the J end by 11 bases, with 14 bases between. CDR3 sequence (DNA): TGCAGTGCTAGAGACCCCCTGACTAGTGTTCAGTACTTC. Translated, it gives CSARDPLTSVQYF.

This clonotype was counted only a few times. The chain uses TRBV9 and TRBJ1-1; the D is unclear. This CDR3 has 17 amino acids. Germline V gene sequence: CDR1 SGDLS, CDR2 YYNGEE. Trimming pared 0 bases from V and 0 bases from J, leaving 15 bases between. The CDR3 is CASSVERRKTMNTEAFF. CDR3 nucleotide sequence: TGTGCCAGCAGCGTAGAACGGAGGAAAACGATGAACACTGAAGCTTTCTTT.

The gene calls are TRBV12-3 or TRBV12-4 and TRBJ1-1; the D gene is possibly TRBD1 (5 bases). This CDR3 contains 16 residues. V lost 8 bases and J lost 1, with 20 bases in between. The CDR3 coding sequence is TGTGCCAGCCTAATGGAGGGGTATTTAGAGAACACTGAAGCTTTCTTT. Its protein is CASLMEGYLENTEAFF.

The sample holds many counts of this clonotype. The chain couples TRBV11-2 to TRBJ2-1; TRBD2 might be the D (6 bases). Trimming stripped 4 bases from V and 2 bases from J, with 15 bases between. Germline CDR1 is SGHAT and CDR2 is FQNNGV. CDR3 length: 16 amino acids. The CDR3 nucleotides read TGTGCCAGCAGCTGGACCCCAGCGGGCACCTACAATGAGCAGTTCTTC. It translates to CASSWTPAGTYNEQFF.

This clonotype was detected many times. V gene TRBV7-9 combines with J gene TRBJ2-1, with 9 bases fitting TRBD2. Germline lookup yields CDR1 SEHNR and CDR2 FQNEAQ (reference sequence). The CDR3 runs to 17 residues. Trimming at V came to 5 bases and at J to 5 bases, leaving 13 bases not matched to a gene. CDR3 in DNA: TGTGCCAGCAGCCCCTCTTCGGGACTAGCACGAAACAATGAGCAGTTCTTC. As protein: CASSPSSGLARNNEQFF. The whole variable domain, filled in from reference TRBV7-9 and TRBJ2-1, reads DTGVSQNPRHKITKRGQNVTFRCDPISEHNRLYWYRQTLGQGPEFLTYFQNEAQLEKSRLLSDRFSAERPKGSFSTLEIQRTEQGDSAMYLCASSPSSGLARNNEQFFGPGTRLTVL.

This clonotype was picked up many times. This chain uses TRBV29-1 with TRBJ2-7; a weak D match, TRBD2 (6 bases). V lost 0 bases and J 4 bases, leaving 13 bases between the germline ends. Per the germline V gene, CDR1 is SQVTM and CDR2 is ANQGSEA. The CDR3 is made up of 14 amino acids. CDR3 loop: CSVEDPDSGYEQYF. Written as DNA, the CDR3 is TGCAGCGTTGAAGATCCGGATAGCGGTTACGAGCAGTACTTC.

This clonotype was counted a few times. The CDR3 DNA reads TGTGCCATCGCCGAGCAGCCGAACACTGAAGCTTTCTTT. Encoded protein: CAIAEQPNTEAFF. V gene TRBV10-3 combines with J gene TRBJ1-1; unclear D gene. This CDR3 is built from 13 residues. V lost 8 bases to trimming and J lost 1 base, with 11 bases between them. Germline V gives CDR1 ENHRY, CDR2 SYGVKD.

The CDR3 reads CASSPPGIHYYEQYF. The CDR3 DNA follows: TGTGCCAGCTCACCACCGGGGATCCATTACTACGAGCAGTACTTC. The chain carries TRBV18 and TRBJ2-7; D remains unclear. Germline V gene lookup returns CDR1 KGHSH and CDR2 LQKENI. V was pared by 0 bases and J by 3 bases, with 12 bases between. This CDR3 comprises 15 residues.

This clonotype was counted between two and nine times. The chain combines TRBV6-6 with TRBJ1-2; D ambiguous. CDR3 length equals 13 residues. V was trimmed by 4 bases and J by 7 bases, leaving 13 bases between them. Germline V gene sequence: CDR1 MNHNY, CDR2 SVGAGI (reference sequence). The CDR3 loop is CASSSAGHSGYTF. DNA for the CDR3: TGTGCCAGCAGTTCGGCTGGGCACAGTGGCTACACCTTC.

Only a few counts were recorded for this clonotype. The chain is built from TRBV29-1 and TRBJ2-5; D might be TRBD2 (7 bases). CDR1 and CDR2 (germline): SQVTM, ANQGSEA. This CDR3 contains 15 residues. V lost 3 bases to trimming and J lost 5 bases, with 19 bases between them. The CDR3 DNA is TGCAGCGTTGACGGGGGGCGCGAGGTCCAGGAGACCCAGTACTTC. Protein product: CSVDGGREVQETQYF. Filled out from reference TRBV29-1 and TRBJ2-5, the complete variable domain reads SAVISQKPSRDICQRGTSLTIQCQVDSQVTMMFWYRQQPGQSLTLIATANQGSEATYESGFVIDKFPISRPNLTFSTLTVSNMSPEDSSIYLCSVDGGREVQETQYFGPGTRLLVL.

This clonotype was seen ten or more times. The chain couples TRBV10-3 to TRBJ1-2; D might be TRBD1 (6 bases). With 2 bases removed from V and 0 bases from J, the gap between germline ends came to 13 bases. CDR1 ENHRY and CDR2 SYGVKD come from the germline V gene. The CDR3 extends over 16 amino acids. This CDR3 is CAISETGQYTNYGYTF. Written as DNA, the CDR3 is TGTGCCATCAGTGAGACCGGACAGTATACTAACTATGGCTACACCTTC.

Ten or more counts support this clonotype. The chain employs TRBV12-3 or TRBV12-4 and TRBJ1-1; 10 nucleotides match TRBD1. V trimming: 0 bases; J trimming: 3 bases; junction bases outside the gene matches: 1. This CDR3 contains 15 residues. This chain's CDR3 is CASSLAGTGDTEAFF. DNA of the CDR3: TGTGCCAGCAGTTTAGCCGGGACAGGGGACACTGAAGCTTTCTTT.

This clonotype was observed a few times. The V call is TRBV5-5, the J call TRBJ2-7, with unresolved D. Trimming cost V 1 base and J 4 bases, with 9 bases left between them. CDR1 is SGHKS, CDR2 YYEKEE, per germline (reference sequence). The CDR3 runs 13 residues. In nucleotides, the CDR3 is TGTGCCAGCAGCTTGCAAAACGGATACGAGCAGTACTTC. It encodes CASSLQNGYEQYF. The whole variable domain, filled in from reference TRBV5-5 and TRBJ2-7, reads DAGVTQSPTHLIKTRGQQVTLRCSPISGHKSVSWYQQVLGQGPQFIFQYYEKEERGRGNFPDRFSARQFPNYSSELNVNALLLGDSALYLCASSLQNGYEQYFGPGTRLTVT.

The chain employs TRBV7-9 and TRBJ2-7; TRBD1 agrees at 8 bases. This CDR3 contains 14 residues. From germline, CDR1 is SEHNR and CDR2 FQNEAQ (reference sequence). J gave up 5 bases and V 2 bases, and 5 bases lay outside the gene matches. The CDR3 DNA reads as TGTGCCAGCAGCTTACAGGGGGCGGCACACGAGCAGTACTTC. Protein sequence: CASSLQGAAHEQYF.

This clonotype was detected many times. The chain uses TRBV6-1 and TRBJ2-1, with no clear D. Trimming stripped 7 bases from V and 6 bases from J, with 10 bases between. Germline V gene sequence: CDR1 MNHNS, CDR2 SASEGT. The CDR3 totals 12 residues. The CDR3 DNA reads TGTGCCAGCATTCAGATACCCAATGAGCAGTTCTTC. This encodes CASIQIPNEQFF.

This clonotype was counted only a few times. The chain links TRBV25-1 to TRBJ2-5; D is ambiguous. Germline lookup yields CDR1 MGHDK and CDR2 SYGVNS. This CDR3 spans 14 amino acids. The V end was cut by 6 bases, the J end by 1 base, with 12 bases between. For the CDR3, the DNA is TGTGCCAGCAGAATGCAGGACCCCCAAGAGACCCAGTACTTC. This sequence encodes CASRMQDPQETQYF.

This clonotype was detected only a few times. The chain uses TRBV6-5 and TRBJ2-1, with TRBD2 as a possible D gene (6 bases). Germline V CDR1 and CDR2: MNHEY, SVGAGI. The CDR3 covers 16 residues. Trimming stripped 3 bases from V and 6 bases from J, with 18 bases between. CDR3 sequence (DNA): TGTGCCAGCAGTTATTGGGCCAACCGGGAGTTCAATGAGCAGTTCTTC. It translates to CASSYWANREFNEQFF.

This clonotype has a handful of counts. V is TRBV2 and J is TRBJ2-7; D is ambiguous. The CDR3 contains 13 residues. V was shortened by 0 bases and J by 5 bases, with 8 bases between the two germline ends. Germline V lookup: CDR1 SNHLY, CDR2 FYNNEI. The CDR3: CASSEAGSDEQYF. CDR3 coding DNA: TGTGCCAGCAGTGAAGCAGGGTCGGACGAGCAGTACTTC. The variable domain in full, completed from reference TRBV2 and TRBJ2-7, reads EPEVTQTPSHQVTQMGQEVILRCVPISNHLYFYWYRQILGQKVEFLVSFYNNEISEKSEIFDDQFSVERPDGSNFTLKIRSTKLEDSAMYFCASSEAGSDEQYFGPGTRLTVT.